Following are 11 T cell receptor beta chains from one sample sequenced in a study of radiotherapy plus CTLA-4 blockade in lung cancer. The assay was immunoSEQ multiplex PCR, and TCRdb's table has in-frame clones only and misses some. The top ten clones hold approximately 25% of a sample with 25,000 to 30,000 clones, around 79% of them seen once. The source material was peripheral blood, sampled from a patient treated with radiotherapy plus ipilimumab. These receptors were collected from a human donor with non-small cell lung cancer that progressed on radiotherapy plus ipilimumab.

This clone is judged medium-sized. The chain links TRBV19 to TRBJ2-5; a weak D match, TRBD1 (5 bases). The germline gives CDR1 LNHDA, CDR2 SQIVND (reference sequence). V was pared by 0 bases and J by 4 bases, with 6 bases between. The CDR3 runs to 13 residues. The CDR3 loop reads CASSIDQGETQYF. As DNA, the CDR3 is TGTGCCAGTAGTATAGATCAGGGAGAGACCCAGTACTTC.

The CDR3 is CASSFFTDTQYF. In nucleotides, the CDR3 is TGTGCCAGCAGCTTTTTCACAGATACGCAGTATTTT. The V call is TRBV7-9, the J call TRBJ2-3; no reliable D call. Trimming cost V 3 bases and J 2 bases, with 3 bases left between them. This CDR3 is built from 12 residues. The V gene's germline CDR1 is SEHNR and CDR2 FQNEAQ (reference sequence).

The chain combines TRBV10-2 with TRBJ1-4; 7 bases match TRBD1. J was trimmed by 8 bases and V by 0 bases; bases with no gene match: 3. This CDR3 is 14 amino acids long. Germline loops: CDR1 WSHSY, CDR2 SAAADI. The CDR3 spells CASSESRGREKLFF. DNA of the CDR3: TGCGCCAGCAGTGAGTCGAGGGGGCGGGAAAAACTGTTTTTT.

V is TRBV11-2 and J is TRBJ2-6; D ambiguous. Germline CDR1 reads SGHAT; CDR2 reads FQNNGV. Trimming pared 0 bases from V and 3 bases from J, leaving 6 bases between. This CDR3 region has 15 residues. CDR3 nucleotides: TGTGCCAGCAGCTTAGAAGTCCATGGGGCCAACGTCCTGACTTTC. Translated: CASSLEVHGANVLTF.

The chain has TRBV6-6 and TRBJ1-1; maybe TRBD1 (6 bases). The germline gives CDR1 MNHNY, CDR2 SVGAGI (reference sequence). The V gene lost 0 bases and the J gene lost 6 bases, with 11 bases spanning the gap. This CDR3 region has 14 residues. CDR3: CASSYSRTAAEAFF. CDR3 in DNA: TGTGCCAGCAGTTACTCGAGGACAGCCGCTGAAGCTTTCTTT.

This clone was seen a single time. The chain employs TRBV11-2 and TRBJ1-2; the D gene is possibly TRBD1 (5 bases). Germline CDR1 reads SGHAT; CDR2 reads FQNNGV. Trimming stripped 4 bases from V and 8 bases from J, with 17 bases between. CDR3 size: 14 residues. The CDR3 spells CASSSKTRDGGYTF. The DNA for the CDR3 is TGTGCCAGCAGCTCAAAAACACGGGACGGCGGCTACACCTTC.

The V gene is TRBV5-5, the J gene TRBJ2-1; 9 nucleotides align to TRBD2. With 4 bases clipped from V and 10 bases from J, the junction kept 12 bases outside the gene matches. Germline values: CDR1 SGHKS, CDR2 YYEKEE (reference sequence). This CDR3 is built from 15 residues. The CDR3 sequence: CASSKRLAEIPEQFF. CDR3 bases: TGTGCCAGCAGCAAACGACTAGCGGAAATCCCAGAGCAGTTCTTC.

The genes are TRBV7-8 and TRBJ2-3; 7 bases agree with TRBD1. V dropped 5 bases and J dropped 0; count of bases not matched to a gene: 11. The germline gives CDR1 SGHVS, CDR2 FQNEAQ. The CDR3 sequence is 17 residues long. CDR3 DNA sequence: TGTGCCAGCAGCCTCCCCCCTACAGGGGCGAGCACAGATACGCAGTATTTT. It codes for CASSLPPTGASTDTQYF.

This clone was found a few times. The chain couples TRBV7-6 to TRBJ2-5; 10 bases agree with TRBD2. Germline lookup yields CDR1 SGHVS and CDR2 FNYEAQ. The CDR3 contains 15 residues. Unmatched junction bases numbered 4, after V lost 2 bases and J lost 4 bases. The CDR3 DNA sequence: TGTGCCAGCAGCTTAAGATTAGCGGGAGGAGAGACCCAGTACTTC. Amino acid sequence: CASSLRLAGGETQYF.

The chain has TRBV28 and TRBJ1-5; D is unresolved. The CDR3 has 17 residues. Germline-derived CDR1 and CDR2 are MDHEN and SYDVKM. V was cut by 2 bases and J by 2 bases, with 16 bases left in between. CDR3: CASSLGEVIRGNQPQHF. In nucleotides, the CDR3 is TGTGCCAGCAGTTTAGGAGAGGTAATAAGGGGCAATCAGCCCCAGCATTTT.

The chain is built from TRBV5-1 and TRBJ1-5; 11 bases fit TRBD1. From germline, CDR1 is SGHRS and CDR2 YFSETQ. CDR3 length: 14 amino acids. The ends lost 4 bases at V and 5 bases at J; junction bases unmatched: 2. In nucleotides, the CDR3 is TGCGCCAGCAGCGGGGGACAGGGGGATCAGCCCCAGCATTTT. Translated: CASSGGQGDQPQHF.